The source of this TCR beta chain is a study of glioma-infiltrating T cells. Notes on the study in general: Above-expected tissue-blood divergence occurred in all gliomas, most in low-grade ones. Very few CDR3 sequences were shared between tissue and blood.

Using RNA template, CDR3s of TCR alpha and beta were amplified with iRepertoire arm-PCR. One-step reverse transcription and amplification started from approximately 100-400 ng of tissue mRNA or PBMC total RNA. TCRdb reprocessed the multiplex PCR reads with MiXCR, giving one entry per CDR3 protein. The table records approximately 120,000 distinct CDR3 sequences, around a quarter of them present only once. Germline loops: CDR1 SQVTM, CDR2 ANQGSEA. This CDR3 has 12 amino acids. Trimming stripped 7 bases from V and 7 bases from J, with 17 bases between. Comments on this clonotype: Its target is unknown.

This TCR derives from a human donor with low-grade glioma or glioblastoma, undergoing nonglioma brain surgery, or in good health (not recorded which). V gene TRBV29-1 combines with J gene TRBJ2-7; D uncertain. The sequenced sample consisted of glioma tissue, nonneoplastic brain tissue, or PBMCs (not recorded which). The CDR3 loop is CSGEWSEPEQYF. The CDR3 bases are TGCAGCGGGGAATGGTCTGAGCCGGAGCAGTACTTC.